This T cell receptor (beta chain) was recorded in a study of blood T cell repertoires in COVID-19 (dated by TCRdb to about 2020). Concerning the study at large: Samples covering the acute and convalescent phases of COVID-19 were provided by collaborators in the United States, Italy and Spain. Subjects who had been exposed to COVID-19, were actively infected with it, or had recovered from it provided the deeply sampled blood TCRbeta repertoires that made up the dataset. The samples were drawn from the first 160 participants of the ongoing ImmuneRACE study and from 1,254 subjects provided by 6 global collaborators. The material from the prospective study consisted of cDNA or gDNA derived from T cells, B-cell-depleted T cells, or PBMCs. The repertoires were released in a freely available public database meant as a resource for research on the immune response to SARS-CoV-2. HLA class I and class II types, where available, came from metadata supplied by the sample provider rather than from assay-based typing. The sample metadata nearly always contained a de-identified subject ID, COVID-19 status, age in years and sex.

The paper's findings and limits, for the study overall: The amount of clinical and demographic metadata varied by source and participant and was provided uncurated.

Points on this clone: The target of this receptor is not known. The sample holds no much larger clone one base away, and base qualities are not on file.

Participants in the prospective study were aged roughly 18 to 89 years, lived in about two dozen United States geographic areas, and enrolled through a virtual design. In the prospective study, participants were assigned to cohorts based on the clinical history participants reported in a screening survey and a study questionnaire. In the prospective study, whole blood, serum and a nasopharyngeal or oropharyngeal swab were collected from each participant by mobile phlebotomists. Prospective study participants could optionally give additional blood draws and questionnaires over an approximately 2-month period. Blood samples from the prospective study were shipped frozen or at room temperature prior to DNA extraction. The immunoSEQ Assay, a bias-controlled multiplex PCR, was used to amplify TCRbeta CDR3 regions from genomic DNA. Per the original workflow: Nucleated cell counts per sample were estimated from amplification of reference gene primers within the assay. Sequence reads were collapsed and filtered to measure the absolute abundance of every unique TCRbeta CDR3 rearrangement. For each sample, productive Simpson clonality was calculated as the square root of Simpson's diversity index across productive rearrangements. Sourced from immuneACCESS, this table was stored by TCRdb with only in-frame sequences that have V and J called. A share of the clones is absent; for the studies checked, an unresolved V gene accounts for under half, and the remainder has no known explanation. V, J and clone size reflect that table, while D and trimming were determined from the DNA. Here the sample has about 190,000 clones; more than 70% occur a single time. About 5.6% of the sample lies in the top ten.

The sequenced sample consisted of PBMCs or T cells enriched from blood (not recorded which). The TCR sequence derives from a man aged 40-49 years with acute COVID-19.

CDR3 protein: CASSTSAGGTYEQYF. The DNA is as follows: TGTGCCAGTAGTACCTCTGCGGGAGGGACCTACGAGCAGTACTTC. Rearrangement joined TRBV19 to TRBJ2-7, with 9 bases matching TRBD2. For CDR1 and CDR2, the germline V gene (reference sequence) lists LNHDA and SQIVND. Including the terminal cysteine and phenylalanine, the CDR3 comprises 15 residues. Solely the CDR3 DNA is kept, with 45 bases framed from the first base. V has 4 bases trimmed and J has 2 bases trimmed; junction bases matching no gene number 6.